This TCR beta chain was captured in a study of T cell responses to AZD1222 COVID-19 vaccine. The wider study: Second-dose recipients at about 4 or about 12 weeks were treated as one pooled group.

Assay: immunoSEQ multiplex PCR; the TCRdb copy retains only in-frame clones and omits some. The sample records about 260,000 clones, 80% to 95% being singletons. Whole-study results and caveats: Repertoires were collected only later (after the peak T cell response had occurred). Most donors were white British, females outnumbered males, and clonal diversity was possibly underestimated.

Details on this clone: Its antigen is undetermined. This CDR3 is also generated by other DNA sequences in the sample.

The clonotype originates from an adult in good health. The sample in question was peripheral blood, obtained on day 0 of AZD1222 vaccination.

CDR3 nucleotides: TGTGCCAGCAGCGATAGCGGGCTCTCCTACGAGCAGTACTTC. This gives the protein CASSDSGLSYEQYF. The chain is built from TRBV2 and TRBJ2-7; 7 nucleotides match TRBD2. Germline CDR1 SNHLY, CDR2 FYNNEI. CDR3 size: 14 residues. V was clipped by 6 bases and J by 0 bases; unmatched bases: 5.